These 9 T cell receptor beta chains share one sample of origin, sequenced in a study of siplizumab effects on memory and regulatory T cells. The assay was immunoSEQ multiplex PCR, and TCRdb's table has in-frame clones only and misses some. The sample gives about 97,000 clones, roughly 90% of which show up once; 0.9% to 1.3% is in the top ten. The sequenced sample consisted of CD4+ T cells sorted from blood. The source of these receptors is a human donor in good health.

V usage is TRBV10-3 and J usage is TRBJ2-7; D perhaps matches TRBD1 (5 bases). Trimming shortened V by 5 bases and J by 6 bases, and 14 bases separated the two germline ends. The CDR3 is made up of 13 amino acids. Germline assignment: CDR1 ENHRY and CDR2 SYGVKD. The CDR3 reads CAISFTPGSEQYF. The CDR3 DNA follows: TGTGCCATCAGTTTCACCCCAGGGTCCGAGCAGTACTTC.

This chain connects TRBV5-1 to TRBJ2-5; a weak D match, TRBD2 (5 bases). Trimming took off 2 bases at V and 2 bases at J, with 13 bases between the two ends. Germline lookup yields CDR1 SGHRS and CDR2 YFSETQ. The CDR3 has 15 amino acids. The CDR3 DNA reads TGCGCCAGCAGCTTAATGGGAGCGGATCAAGAGACCCAGTACTTC. Its protein is CASSLMGADQETQYF.

The chain combines TRBV10-2 with TRBJ1-5; the D is unclear. Germline V gene lookup returns CDR1 WSHSY and CDR2 SAAADI. The CDR3 is made up of 14 amino acids. V lost 0 bases and J lost 4, with 7 bases in between. The CDR3 nucleotides are TGCGCCAGCAGTGAGTCCCTTCCAAATCAGCCCCAGCATTTT. It specifies CASSESLPNQPQHF.

The genes are TRBV7-9 and TRBJ2-7; maybe TRBD2 (6 bases). V gave up 0 bases and J gave up 1 base, with 7 bases separating them. Per the germline V gene, CDR1 is SEHNR and CDR2 is FQNEAQ (reference sequence). The length of the CDR3 is 14 residues. The CDR3 DNA is TGTGCCAGCAGCTTAGCCGGGGGTTCCTACGAGCAGTACTTC. The encoded protein is CASSLAGGSYEQYF.

This clone has a handful of counts. V and J are TRBV7-9 and TRBJ2-7; D gene ambiguous. Trimming removed 4 bases from V and 5 bases from J, with 15 bases in between. The CDR3 totals 14 residues. Per the germline V gene, CDR1 is SEHNR and CDR2 is FQNEAQ (reference sequence). Here the CDR3 reads CASSSPPRYHEQYF. CDR3 DNA sequence: TGTGCCAGCAGCTCCCCACCTCGTTACCACGAGCAGTACTTC.

This sequence joins TRBV9 and TRBJ2-3; D remains unclear. Trimming stripped 0 bases from V and 4 bases from J, with 9 bases between. From germline, CDR1 is SGDLS and CDR2 YYNGEE. This CDR3 is 14 amino acids long. CDR3 DNA sequence: TGTGCCAGCAGCGTAGGATTCGGGCCAGATACGCAGTATTTT. It specifies CASSVGFGPDTQYF.

The chain joins TRBV9 to TRBJ2-5; no clear D gene. The CDR3 covers 17 residues. The V gene lost 0 bases and the J gene lost 4 bases, with 19 bases spanning the gap. The germline V gene has CDR1 SGDLS and CDR2 YYNGEE. Here the CDR3 reads CASSVVNRSFFLETQYF. The CDR3 DNA sequence: TGTGCCAGCAGCGTAGTAAACAGATCGTTCTTTTTAGAGACCCAGTACTTC. Full variable domain (remainder filled in from reference TRBV9 and TRBJ2-5): DSGVTQTPKHLITATGQRVTLRCSPRSGDLSVYWYQQSLDQGLQFLIQYYNGEERAKGNILERFSAQQFPDLHSELNLSSLELGDSALYFCASSVVNRSFFLETQYFGPGTRLLVL.

The chain employs TRBV19 and TRBJ2-3; D might be TRBD2 (6 bases). Trimming took 7 bases from V and 4 from J, leaving 21 bases between them. The CDR3 length is 16 residues. CDR1 and CDR2 from the germline V gene are LNHDA and SQIVND (reference sequence). The CDR3 nucleotides read TGTGCCAGTACCGTTCCGCGAGGAGGGGAGGCAGATACGCAGTATTTT. Translated: CASTVPRGGEADTQYF.

This clone turned up a few times. V usage is TRBV5-8 and J usage is TRBJ1-5; D is unresolved. Germline V gene lookup returns CDR1 SGHTS and CDR2 YDEGEE. V lost 0 bases and J lost 5, with 12 bases in between. The CDR3 length is 15 residues. The CDR3 is CASSLGGNRDQPQHF. The CDR3 nucleotides read TGTGCCAGCAGCTTGGGGGGTAACAGAGATCAGCCCCAGCATTTT.